This entry concerns a single T cell receptor beta chain. The data derive from a study of cytomegalovirus exposure and HLA in healthy donors. Amplification used 60 Vbeta primers and 13 Jbeta primers. This table comes from immunoSEQ multiplex PCR, and its TCRdb copy is limited to in-frame clones, with some not included. The sample holds approximately 110,000 clones. This CDR3 has 17 amino acids. The V end was cut by 2 bases, the J end by 0 bases, with 11 bases between. Germline CDR1 and CDR2: SGHAT and FQNNGV. The rearrangement links TRBV11-2 to TRBJ2-6; D perhaps matches TRBD1 (6 bases). The receptor was derived from a man aged 30-40 years in good health and CMV-seronegative. The sample taken for sequencing was PBMCs. CDR3 in amino acids: CASSLRTATSGANVLTF. CDR3 nucleotide sequence: TGTGCCAGCAGCTTAAGGACAGCGACCTCTGGGGCCAACGTCCTGACTTTC.